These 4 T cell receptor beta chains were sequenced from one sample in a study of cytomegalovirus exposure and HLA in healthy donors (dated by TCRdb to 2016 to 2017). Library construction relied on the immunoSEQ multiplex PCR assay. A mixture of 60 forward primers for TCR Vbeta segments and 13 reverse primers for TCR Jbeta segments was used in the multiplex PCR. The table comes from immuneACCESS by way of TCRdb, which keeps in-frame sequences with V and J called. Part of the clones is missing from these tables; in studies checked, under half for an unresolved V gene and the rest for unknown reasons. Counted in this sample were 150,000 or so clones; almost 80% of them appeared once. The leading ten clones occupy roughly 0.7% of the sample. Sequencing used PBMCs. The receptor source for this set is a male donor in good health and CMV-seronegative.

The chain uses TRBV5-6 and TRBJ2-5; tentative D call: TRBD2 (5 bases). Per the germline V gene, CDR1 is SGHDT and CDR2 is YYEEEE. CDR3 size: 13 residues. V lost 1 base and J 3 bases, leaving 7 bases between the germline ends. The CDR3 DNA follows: TGTGCCAGCAGCTTGACCGGGAAAGAGACCCAGTACTTC. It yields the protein CASSLTGKETQYF.

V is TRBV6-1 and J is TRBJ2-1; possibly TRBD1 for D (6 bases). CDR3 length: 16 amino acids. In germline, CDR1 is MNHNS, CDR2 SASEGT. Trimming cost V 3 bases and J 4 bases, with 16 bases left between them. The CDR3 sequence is CASSEFEGQSYNEQFF. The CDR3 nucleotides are TGTGCCAGCAGTGAGTTTGAGGGACAATCGTACAATGAGCAGTTCTTC.

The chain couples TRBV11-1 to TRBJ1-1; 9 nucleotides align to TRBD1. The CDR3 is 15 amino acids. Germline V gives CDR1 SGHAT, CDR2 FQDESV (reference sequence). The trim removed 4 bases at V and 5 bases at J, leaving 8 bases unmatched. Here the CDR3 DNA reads TGTGCCAGCAGCTCGAACAGGGGGCTCGGGACTGAAGCTTTCTTT. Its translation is CASSSNRGLGTEAFF.

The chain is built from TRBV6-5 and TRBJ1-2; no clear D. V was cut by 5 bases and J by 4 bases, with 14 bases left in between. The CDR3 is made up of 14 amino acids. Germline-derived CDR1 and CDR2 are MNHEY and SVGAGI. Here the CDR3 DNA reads TGTGCCAGCAGTCCCGGTCTCTTTGGCTATGGCTACACCTTC. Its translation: CASSPGLFGYGYTF.